This passage covers 9 T cell receptor beta chains from one sample sequenced in a study of blood T cell repertoires in COVID-19. Repertoires were generated with immunoSEQ multiplex PCR, while TCRdb's copy carries only in-frame clones and drops some. The sample records some 200,000 clones, roughly 87% being singletons. Input material: peripheral blood. These TCRs come from a man between 60 and 75 years old with active or convalescent COVID-19.

The genes are TRBV5-6 and TRBJ2-5, with TRBD1 matching 7 bases. This CDR3 has 14 residues. The germline CDR1 and CDR2 sequences are SGHDT and YYEEEE. The trim removed 4 bases at V and 4 bases at J, leaving 7 bases unmatched. This CDR3 is CASSHTGEGETQYF. The CDR3 nucleotides are TGTGCCAGCAGCCATACAGGGGAAGGAGAGACCCAGTACTTC.

The chain employs TRBV19 and TRBJ1-1; TRBD1 might be the D (6 bases). The CDR3 is 16 residues long. Trimming removed 4 bases from V and 4 bases from J, with 19 bases in between. Germline-derived CDR1 and CDR2 are LNHDA and SQIVND (reference sequence). CDR3 sequence: CASSRGQTLSVTEAFF. In DNA form, the CDR3 reads TGTGCCAGTAGTAGAGGACAGACCCTCTCGGTCACTGAAGCTTTCTTT.

This chain links TRBV5-1 with TRBJ2-5; possibly TRBD1 for D (6 bases). Germline CDR1 is SGHRS and CDR2 is YFSETQ. V gave up 7 bases and J gave up 1 base, with 14 bases separating them. The CDR3 is 14 residues long. In DNA, the CDR3 is TGCGCCAGCGGATCACAGGGAGTCCAAGAGACCCAGTACTTC. Translation gives CASGSQGVQETQYF.

The CDR3 DNA sequence: TGTGCCAGCAGCCATTCAAGGTCGGGTATTAGTCGAGTGTTTACCTTC. Its protein product is CASSHSRSGISRVFTF. The chain has TRBV3-1 (or the pseudogene TRBV3-2) and TRBJ1-2; the D is unclear. Trimming pared 3 bases from V and 14 bases from J, leaving 28 bases between. Germline lookup yields CDR1 LGHDT and CDR2 YNNKEL (reference sequence). This CDR3 is 16 amino acids long.

This chain joins TRBV7-9 and TRBJ2-3; a possible D gene is TRBD1 (5 bases). V was pared by 5 bases and J by 1 base, with 16 bases between. CDR3 length: 16 residues. Germline V gene sequence: CDR1 SEHNR, CDR2 FQNEAQ (reference sequence). CDR3 sequence reads: CASSHLDSLGTDTQYF. Here the CDR3 DNA reads TGTGCCAGCAGCCACTTAGACAGCCTGGGCACAGATACGCAGTATTTT. Complete variable domain (other parts from reference TRBV7-9 and TRBJ2-3): DTGVSQNPRHKITKRGQNVTFRCDPISEHNRLYWYRQTLGQGPEFLTYFQNEAQLEKSRLLSDRFSAERPKGSFSTLEIQRTEQGDSAMYLCASSHLDSLGTDTQYFGPGTRLTVL.

The J gene is TRBJ2-4, the V gene TRBV19, with D possibly matching TRBD1 (6 bases). V dropped 5 bases and J dropped 2 bases, with 25 bases sitting between them. The CDR3 has 19 residues. Germline V gene lookup returns CDR1 LNHDA and CDR2 SQIVND (reference sequence). DNA for the CDR3: TGTGCCAGTAGTCTCCGAGGTCCAGGGGTCAAATTCTCCAAAAACATTCAGTACTTC. Amino acids: CASSLRGPGVKFSKNIQYF.

The chain joins TRBV27 to TRBJ2-2; D possibly corresponds to TRBD2 (6 bases). Trimming pared 5 bases from V and 7 bases from J, leaving 11 bases between. CDR1 and CDR2 from the germline V gene are MNHEY and SMNVEV (reference sequence). There are 13 residues in the CDR3. The CDR3 DNA follows: TGTGCCAGCAGTCTTCGGGACTTCGGGGAGCTGTTTTTT. Protein product: CASSLRDFGELFF.

This chain links TRBV5-6 with TRBJ2-7, with 9 nucleotides matching TRBD1. CDR3 length: 14 residues. Germline lookup yields CDR1 SGHDT and CDR2 YYEEEE. V lost 3 bases to trimming and J lost 6 bases; unmatched junction nucleotides: 7. The CDR3 DNA sequence: TGTGCCAGCAGCTCAAGGACAGGGGTTGGCGAGCAGTACTTC. This sequence encodes CASSSRTGVGEQYF.

This chain links TRBV7-2 with TRBJ2-2; 10 nucleotides match TRBD2. Trimming removed 5 bases from V and 6 bases from J; junction bases left unmatched: 9. Germline V gene sequence: CDR1 SGHTA, CDR2 FQGNSA. This CDR3 is 16 amino acids long. The CDR3 nucleotides are TGTGCCAGCAGCGAAGGGGTAGCGGGGGGTGCCGGGGAGCTGTTTTTT. It specifies CASSEGVAGGAGELFF.